This T cell receptor beta chain originates from a study of T cell responses to AZD1222 COVID-19 vaccine. Assay used: immunoSEQ multiplex PCR; TCRdb lists only in-frame clones, some missing. The data contain 120,000 to 150,000 clones, roughly 88% of them singletons. The CDR3 length is 12 residues. With 0 bases removed from V and 3 bases from J, the gap between germline ends came to 2 bases. Germline-derived CDR1 and CDR2 are SGHDN and FVKESK. This receptor was obtained from an adult who received the MenACWY meningococcal vaccine as a control. This chain uses TRBV14 with TRBJ1-2; no reliable D call. This material consisted of peripheral blood, taken 28 days after the second dose of the MenACWY control vaccine. The CDR3 loop reads CASSQEHYGYTF. The DNA of the CDR3 is TGTGCCAGCAGCCAAGAACACTATGGCTACACCTTC. The variable domain in full, with the rest retrieved from reference TRBV14 and TRBJ1-2, is EAGVTQFPSHSVIEKGQTVTLRCDPISGHDNLYWYRRVMGKEIKFLLHFVKESKQDESGMPNNRFLAERTGGTYSTLKVQPAELEDSGVYFCASSQEHYGYTFGSGTRLTVV.